This T cell receptor beta chain was sequenced in a study of graft-versus-host responses after intestinal transplantation. Study outcomes and limitations: GvH clonotypes were identified within recipient marrow, with a subset emerging first in ileum or blood.

V lost 0 bases and J 0 bases, leaving 12 bases between the germline ends. Germline CDR1 LGHNT, CDR2 FRNRAP. This CDR3 contains 16 residues. TCRdb keeps only in-frame clones here, not all; method: immunoSEQ multiplex PCR. The data hold around 20,000 clones, with roughly four fifths observed a single time. Concerning this clone itself: Its antigen is unidentified.

Processing released intraepithelial and lamina propria lymphocytes from the graft tissue. The rearrangement joins TRBV12-5 to TRBJ2-7; the D gene is possibly TRBD1 (6 bases). The specimen was ileum tissue, collected 12 days after intestinal transplant. The TCR was taken from a human patient who received an intestinal transplant, so some T cells may come from the graft donor. This chain's CDR3 is CASGLVMGRGSYEQYF. CDR3 sequence (DNA): TGTGCTAGTGGTTTGGTAATGGGCAGGGGCTCCTACGAGCAGTACTTC. Looking up the rest from reference TRBV12-5 and TRBJ2-7 gives the full variable domain: DARVTQTPRHKVTEMGQEVTMRCQPILGHNTVFWYRQTMMQGLELLAYFRNRAPLDDSGMPKDRFSAEMPDATLATLKIQPSEPRDSAVYFCASGLVMGRGSYEQYFGPGTRLTVT.